The T cell receptor (beta chain) described here comes from a study of OX40 agonist ivuxolimab in advanced cancers. Study-wide points: Partial responders at 0.1-3.0 mg/kg showed near-lowest clonal expansion.

Comments on this clone: What it binds is not known.

Germline CDR1 and CDR2: SGDLS and YYNGEE. The germline V and J ends were trimmed by 4 bases and 3 bases, with 17 bases remaining between them. The CDR3 has 16 amino acids. Libraries were prepared by immunoSEQ multiplex PCR; TCRdb keeps only in-frame clonotypes and omits some of them. Among about 50,000 clones listed, over 70% were seen once. The sample in question was CD4+ or CD8+ T cells sorted from blood, obtained in a trial of the OX40 agonist ivuxolimab. This TCR derives from an adult with an advanced solid tumor such as melanoma, head and neck, liver or kidney cancer. This chain links TRBV9 with TRBJ1-3, with a possible D match to TRBD1 (5 bases). Here the CDR3 DNA reads TGTGCCAGCAGCCCAAGCGTGGGGGAGGGTGGAAACACCATATATTTT. Translating gives CASSPSVGEGGNTIYF.